This is a list of T cell receptor beta chains from one sample in a study of OX40 agonist ivuxolimab in advanced cancers. Generated by immunoSEQ multiplex PCR, the TCRdb table keeps only in-frame clones and is missing some. Among around 62,000 clones, over 65% were seen once, and the ten largest hold 0.55% to 0.85%. The source was CD4+ or CD8+ T cells sorted from blood, collected in a trial of the OX40 agonist ivuxolimab. Receptors originate from an adult with an advanced solid tumor such as melanoma, head and neck, liver or kidney cancer. CDR3s include the opening cysteine and the closing phenylalanine or tryptophan. The order of the fields is V gene, D gene, J gene, clone size, CDR3 DNA, CDR3 protein. The D gene is left open where the match is weak. Not every row has a clone size; where given, it reads once, few, many or a size class.

TRBV18	NA	TRBJ2-3	NA	TGTGCCAGCCGACATCCATCCTTCCAAGAGAGAGATACGCAGTATTTT	CASRHPSFQERDTQYF
TRBV2	NA	TRBJ2-7	NA	TGTGCCAGCAGTGAGCAGTCAGGGATAGTCTACGAGCAGTACTTC	CASSEQSGIVYEQYF
TRBV5-1	TRBD1	TRBJ1-1	NA	TGCGCCAGCAGCTTGGAAGAGGGGGCCACTGAAGCTTTCTTT	CASSLEEGATEAFF
TRBV5-1	TRBD2	TRBJ2-3	NA	TGCGCCAGCAGCTTGCAGACTAGCGGGGGTGCAGATACGCAGTATTTT	CASSLQTSGGADTQYF
TRBV11-3	TRBD2	TRBJ2-1	NA	TGTGCCAGCAGCTGGGCGGGGGGCCCCTACAATGAGCAGTTCTTC	CASSWAGGPYNEQFF
TRBV7-3	TRBD1	TRBJ1-2	NA	TGTGCCAGCAGCTTAACCACAGGGGGGGATGGCTACACCTTC	CASSLTTGGDGYTF
TRBV11-2	NA	TRBJ2-5	once	TGTGCCAGCAGCTTAGATCGAACAGGGCCTAAGACCCAGTACTTC	CASSLDRTGPKTQYF
TRBV10-3	NA	TRBJ2-7	NA	TGTGCCATCAGTGAGCCCGCAGAAGCCTCCTACGAGCAGTACTTC	CAISEPAEASYEQYF
TRBV15	NA	TRBJ1-6	NA	TGTGCCACCAGCATGGATGTCACTTCACCCCTCCACTTT	CATSMDVTSPLHF
TRBV7-8	NA	TRBJ1-2	NA	TGTGCCAGCAGCTTGGGCACAGGGTCCAACTATGGCTACACCTTC	CASSLGTGSNYGYTF
TRBV11-2	NA	TRBJ1-2	NA	TGTGCCAGCAGCTTAGCCGGGGGCAGGAGCTATGGCTACACCTTC	CASSLAGGRSYGYTF